The source of this T cell receptor beta chain is a study of T-cell memory formation after mild COVID-19. Study in general: TCR clusters were largely donor specific.

This clonotype was found a few times. Its antigen is not known. General study points: A subset of responding clones appeared in pre-infection memory, suggesting cross-reactive memory joined.

A single record per CDR3 protein comes from TCRdb applying MiXCR to the 5' RACE reads. This sample has approximately 490,000 distinct CDR3 sequences, with roughly 22% found just once. The CDR3 is made up of 15 amino acids. CDR1 is SGHNT, CDR2 YYREEE, per germline (reference sequence). Germline trimming cut 4 bases from V and 4 bases from J; bases unmatched to any gene: 8. This receptor was identified in an adult woman who had mild COVID-19 (a few samples of this study predate the infection). Cell type and time point are not known. The chain is built from TRBV5-4 and TRBJ2-3; 8 nucleotides align to TRBD1. The sequenced sample consisted of PBMCs or a T cell subset sorted from them (not recorded which). CDR3 sequence: CASSRLGQEADTQYF. The CDR3, as DNA: TGTGCCAGCAGCCGGTTGGGACAGGAGGCAGATACGCAGTATTTT.